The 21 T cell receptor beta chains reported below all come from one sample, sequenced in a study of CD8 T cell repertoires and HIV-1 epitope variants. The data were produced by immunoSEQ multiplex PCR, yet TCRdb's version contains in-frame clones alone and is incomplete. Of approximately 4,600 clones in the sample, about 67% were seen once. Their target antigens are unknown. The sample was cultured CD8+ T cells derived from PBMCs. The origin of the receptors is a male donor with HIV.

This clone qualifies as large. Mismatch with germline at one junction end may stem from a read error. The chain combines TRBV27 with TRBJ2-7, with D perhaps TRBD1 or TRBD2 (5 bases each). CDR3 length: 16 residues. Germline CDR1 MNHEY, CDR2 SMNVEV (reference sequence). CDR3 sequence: CASSVSSGTVSYEQYF. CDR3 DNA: TGTGCCAGCAGTGTATCCTCCGGGACGGTGTCCTACGAGCAGTACTTC.

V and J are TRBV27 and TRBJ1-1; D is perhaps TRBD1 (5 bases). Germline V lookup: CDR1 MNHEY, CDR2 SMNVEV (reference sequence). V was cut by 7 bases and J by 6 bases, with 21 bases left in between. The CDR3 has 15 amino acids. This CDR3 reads CASTKNTGRLAEAFF. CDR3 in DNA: TGTGCCAGCACGAAAAATACGGGACGTTTGGCTGAAGCTTTCTTT.

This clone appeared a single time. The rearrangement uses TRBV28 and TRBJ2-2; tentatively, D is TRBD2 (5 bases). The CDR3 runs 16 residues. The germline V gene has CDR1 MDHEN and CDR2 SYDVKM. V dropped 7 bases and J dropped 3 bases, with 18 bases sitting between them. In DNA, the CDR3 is TGTGCCAGCAAAACCGCCGCGGCGGGCGACACCGGGGAGCTGTTTTTT. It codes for CASKTAAAGDTGELFF.

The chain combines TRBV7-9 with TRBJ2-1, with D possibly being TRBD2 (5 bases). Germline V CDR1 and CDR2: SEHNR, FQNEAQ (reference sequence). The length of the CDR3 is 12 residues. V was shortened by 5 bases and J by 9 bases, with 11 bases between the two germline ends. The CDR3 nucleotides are TGTGCCAGCAGCCGCTCGGGGTTTGAGCAGTTCTTC. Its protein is CASSRSGFEQFF. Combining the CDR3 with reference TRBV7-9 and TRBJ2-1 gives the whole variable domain DTGVSQNPRHKITKRGQNVTFRCDPISEHNRLYWYRQTLGQGPEFLTYFQNEAQLEKSRLLSDRFSAERPKGSFSTLEIQRTEQGDSAMYLCASSRSGFEQFFGPGTRLTVL.

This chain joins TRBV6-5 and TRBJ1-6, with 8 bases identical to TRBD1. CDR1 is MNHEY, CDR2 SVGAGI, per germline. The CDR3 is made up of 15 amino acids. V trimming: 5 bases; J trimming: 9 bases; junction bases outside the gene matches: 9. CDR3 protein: CASSGTGPEGSPLHF. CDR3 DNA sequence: TGTGCCAGCAGTGGGACAGGTCCAGAAGGTTCACCCCTCCACTTT.

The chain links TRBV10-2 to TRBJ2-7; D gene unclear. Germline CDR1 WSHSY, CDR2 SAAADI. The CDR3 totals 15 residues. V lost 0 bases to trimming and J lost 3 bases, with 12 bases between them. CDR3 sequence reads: CASSESSAANYEQYF. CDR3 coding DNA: TGCGCCAGCAGTGAGTCGTCGGCAGCGAACTACGAGCAGTACTTC.

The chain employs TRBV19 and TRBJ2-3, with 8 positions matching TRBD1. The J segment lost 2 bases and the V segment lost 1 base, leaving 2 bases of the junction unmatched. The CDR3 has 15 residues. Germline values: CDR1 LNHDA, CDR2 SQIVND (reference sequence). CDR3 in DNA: TGTGCCAGTAGTATAGGGACAGGGTTCACAGATACGCAGTATTTT. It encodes CASSIGTGFTDTQYF.

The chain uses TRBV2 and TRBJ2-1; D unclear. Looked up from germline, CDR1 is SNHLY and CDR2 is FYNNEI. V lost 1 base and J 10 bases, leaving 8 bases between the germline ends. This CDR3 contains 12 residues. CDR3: CASSEVRREQFF. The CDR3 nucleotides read TGTGCCAGCAGTGAAGTCAGAAGGGAGCAGTTCTTC.

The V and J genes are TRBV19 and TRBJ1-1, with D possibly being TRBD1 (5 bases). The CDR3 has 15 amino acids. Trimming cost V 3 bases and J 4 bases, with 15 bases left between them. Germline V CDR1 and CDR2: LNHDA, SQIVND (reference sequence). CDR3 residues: CASSMGSWGSTEAFF. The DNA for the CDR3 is TGTGCCAGTAGTATGGGGTCTTGGGGGAGCACTGAAGCTTTCTTT.

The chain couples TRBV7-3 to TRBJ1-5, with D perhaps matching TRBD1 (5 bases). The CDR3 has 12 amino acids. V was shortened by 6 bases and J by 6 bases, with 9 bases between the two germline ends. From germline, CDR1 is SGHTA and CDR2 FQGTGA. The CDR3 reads CASRAGTQPQHF. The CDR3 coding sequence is TGTGCCAGCAGAGCGGGGACTCAGCCCCAGCATTTT.

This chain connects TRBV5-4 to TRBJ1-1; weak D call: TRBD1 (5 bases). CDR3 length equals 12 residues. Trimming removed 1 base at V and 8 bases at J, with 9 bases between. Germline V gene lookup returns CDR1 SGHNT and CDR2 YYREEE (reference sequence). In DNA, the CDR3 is TGTGCCAGCAGCTTGTACTCAGGGGAAGCTTTCTTT. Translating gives CASSLYSGEAFF.

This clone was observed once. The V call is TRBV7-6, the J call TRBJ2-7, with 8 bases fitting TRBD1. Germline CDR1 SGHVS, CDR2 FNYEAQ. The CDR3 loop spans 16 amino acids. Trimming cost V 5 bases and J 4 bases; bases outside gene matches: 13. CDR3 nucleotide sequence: TGTGCCAGCAGCCCCCGGGGCGGACAGGGCTTATACGAGCAGTACTTC. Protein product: CASSPRGGQGLYEQYF.

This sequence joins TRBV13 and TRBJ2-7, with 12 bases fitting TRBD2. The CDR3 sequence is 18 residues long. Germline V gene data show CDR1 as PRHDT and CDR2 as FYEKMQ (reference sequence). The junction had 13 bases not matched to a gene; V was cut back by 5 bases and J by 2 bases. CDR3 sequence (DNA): TGTGCCAGCAGCACGACTAGCGGGAGTGGTAGCTTCCCCTACGAGCAGTACTTC. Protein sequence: CASSTTSGSGSFPYEQYF.

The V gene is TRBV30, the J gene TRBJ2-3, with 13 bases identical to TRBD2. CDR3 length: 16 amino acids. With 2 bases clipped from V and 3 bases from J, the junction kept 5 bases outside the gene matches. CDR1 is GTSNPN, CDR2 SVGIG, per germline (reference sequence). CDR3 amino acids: CAWSIGLAGATDTQYF. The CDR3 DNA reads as TGTGCCTGGAGTATCGGACTAGCGGGGGCTACAGATACGCAGTATTTT.

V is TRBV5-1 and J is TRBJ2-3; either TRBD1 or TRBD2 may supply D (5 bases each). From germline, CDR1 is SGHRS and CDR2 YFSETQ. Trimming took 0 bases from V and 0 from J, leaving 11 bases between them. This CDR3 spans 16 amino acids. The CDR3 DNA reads TGCGCCAGCAGCTTGGGAGGGGCAGCTAGCACAGATACGCAGTATTTT. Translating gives CASSLGGAASTDTQYF.

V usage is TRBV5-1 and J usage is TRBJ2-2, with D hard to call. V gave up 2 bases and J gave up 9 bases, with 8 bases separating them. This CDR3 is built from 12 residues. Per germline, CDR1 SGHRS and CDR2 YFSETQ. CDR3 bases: TGCGCCAGCAGCTTAGTAGACCGGGAGCTGTTTTTT. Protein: CASSLVDRELFF.

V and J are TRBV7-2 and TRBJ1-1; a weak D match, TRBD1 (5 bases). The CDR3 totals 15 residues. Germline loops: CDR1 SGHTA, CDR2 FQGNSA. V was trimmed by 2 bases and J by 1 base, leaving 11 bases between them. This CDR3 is CASSLQPGPNTEAFF. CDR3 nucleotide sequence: TGTGCCAGCAGCTTACAACCGGGGCCGAACACTGAAGCTTTCTTT.

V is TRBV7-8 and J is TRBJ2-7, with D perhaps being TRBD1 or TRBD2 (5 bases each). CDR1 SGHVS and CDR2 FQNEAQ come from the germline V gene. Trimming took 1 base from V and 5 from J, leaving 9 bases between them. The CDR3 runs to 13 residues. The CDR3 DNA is TGTGCCAGCAGCTTAGGGGGGTTCGACGAGCAGTACTTC. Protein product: CASSLGGFDEQYF.

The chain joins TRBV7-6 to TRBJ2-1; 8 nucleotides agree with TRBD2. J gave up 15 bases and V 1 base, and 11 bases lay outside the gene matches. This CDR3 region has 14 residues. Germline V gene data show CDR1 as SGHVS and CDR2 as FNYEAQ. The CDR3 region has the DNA TGTGCCAGCAGCTTAGAAGCGGGGGCCCCCCAGGGGTTCTTC. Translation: CASSLEAGAPQGFF.

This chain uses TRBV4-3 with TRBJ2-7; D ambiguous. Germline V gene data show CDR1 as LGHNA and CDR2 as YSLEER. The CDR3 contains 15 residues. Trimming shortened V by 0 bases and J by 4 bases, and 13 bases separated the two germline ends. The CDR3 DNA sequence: TGCGCCAGCAGCCAAGAAAACTCGAATTTATACGAGCAGTACTTC. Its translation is CASSQENSNLYEQYF.

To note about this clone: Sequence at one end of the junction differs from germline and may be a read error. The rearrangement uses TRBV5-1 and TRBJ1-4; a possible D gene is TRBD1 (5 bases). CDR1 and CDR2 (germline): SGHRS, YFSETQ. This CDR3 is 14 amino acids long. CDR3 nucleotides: TGCGCCAACAGCTTCTCAGGGCCCAATGAAAAACTGTTTTTT. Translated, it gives CANSFSGPNEKLFF. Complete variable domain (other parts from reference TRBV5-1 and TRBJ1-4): KAGVTQTPRYLIKTRGQQVTLSCSPISGHRSVSWYQQTPGQGLQFLFEYFSETQRNKGNFPGRFSGRQFSNSRSEMNVSTLELGDSALYLCANSFSGPNEKLFFGSGTQLSVL.